The present T cell receptor (beta chain) was sequenced within a study of cytomegalovirus exposure and HLA in healthy donors. As concerns this clone: Its antigen remains unidentified.

Study observations and caveats: CMV antigen specificity of a few CMV-associated chains was confirmed in vitro.

The CDR3 is 15 amino acids. Trimming removed 4 bases from V and 7 bases from J; junction bases left unmatched: 7. Germline-derived CDR1 and CDR2 are MDHEN and SYDVKM. The PCR made use of 60 Vbeta and 13 Jbeta primers. Using immunoSEQ multiplex PCR, the repertoire was profiled, and TCRdb retains in-frame clones only, with some absent. Altogether approximately 92,000 clones are present, 69% being singletons, with the ten largest covering under 3%. The gene calls are TRBV28 and TRBJ2-1, with 10 bases fitting TRBD2. The sample comprised PBMCs. This clonotype was sampled from a man in his fifties or sixties in good health and CMV-seronegative. Written as DNA, the CDR3 is TGTGCCAGCAGTTCCCCTAGCGGGGGAGGGAATGAGCAGTTCTTC. Translated: CASSSPSGGGNEQFF.